The clone carrying this T cell receptor beta chain was counted ten times or more. Its antigen is undetermined. This sample is part of a study of Graves' ophthalmopathy and Graves' hyperthyroidism. Points from the study as a whole: Clonotypes were expanded in thyroid at above 0.001 frequency, and most also appeared in blood.

The CDR3 covers 12 residues. V was cut by 8 bases and J by 2 bases, with 9 bases left in between. The germline V gene encodes CDR1 ENHRY and CDR2 SYGVKD. Amplified material comprised TCR beta CDR3 regions derived from RNA transcripts. RT-PCR was first run with HTBI primers, then multiplex PCR in a second round. From the multiplex PCR reads, TCRdb called clonotypes with MiXCR, one entry per CDR3 protein. Seen here are hundreds of thousands of distinct CDR3 sequences, 20% to 25% observed once, and the top ten hold approximately 7%. The chain uses TRBV10-3 and TRBJ2-5; D remains unclear. The sample comprised peripheral blood. This TCR came from a woman aged 18-29 years with stable Graves' hyperthyroidism. Some clones in this sample may be carry-over from other donors' samples. CDR3 bases: TGTGCCATCGGCCGCAATCAAGAGACCCAGTACTTC. Protein product: CAIGRNQETQYF.